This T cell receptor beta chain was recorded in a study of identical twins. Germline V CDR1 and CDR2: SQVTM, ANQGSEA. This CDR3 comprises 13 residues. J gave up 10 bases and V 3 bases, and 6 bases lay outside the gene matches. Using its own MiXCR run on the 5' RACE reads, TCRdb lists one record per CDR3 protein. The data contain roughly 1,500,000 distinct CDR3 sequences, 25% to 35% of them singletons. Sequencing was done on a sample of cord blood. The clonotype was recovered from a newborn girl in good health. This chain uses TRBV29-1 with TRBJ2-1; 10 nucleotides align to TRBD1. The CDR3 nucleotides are TGCAGCGTTGAGGACAGGGGGATATGGGAGCAGTTCTTC. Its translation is CSVEDRGIWEQFF.